This T cell receptor (beta chain) was identified during a study of blood T cell repertoires in COVID-19. Germline-derived CDR1 and CDR2 are SGHRS and YFSETQ. The trim removed 0 bases at V and 7 bases at J, leaving 4 bases unmatched. The CDR3 is 16 amino acids. Clones were read by immunoSEQ multiplex PCR, and TCRdb kept only the in-frame ones, dropping some. Counted here are about 78,000 clones, 80% to 95% occurring once; the ten biggest clones make up around 0.77%. The TCR sequence derives from a woman of 80 years or more with acute or convalescent COVID-19. V and J are TRBV5-1 and TRBJ1-6; TRBD1 agrees at 10 bases. The material sequenced was peripheral blood. CDR3 sequence (DNA): TGCGCCAGCAGCTTGGATCCGGGACAGGGGAATTCACCCCTCCACTTT. Its protein is CASSLDPGQGNSPLHF.